The 5 T cell receptor beta chains in this list originate from one sample, sequenced in a study of early T cells in non-severe SARS-CoV-2 infection. From the 5' RACE reads, TCRdb called clonotypes with MiXCR, one entry per CDR3 protein. The table lists about 49,000 distinct CDR3 sequences, around 6.5% of them singletons. Specimen: whole blood, collected at baseline. These receptors originate from an adult who was a healthcare worker with PCR-confirmed SARS-CoV-2 infection or an uninfected control (not recorded which).

This clonotype showed up just a few times. The chain combines TRBV7-9 with TRBJ1-1; unclear D gene. Per the germline V gene, CDR1 is SEHNR and CDR2 is FQNEAQ (reference sequence). V was cut by 2 bases and J by 0 bases, with 4 bases left in between. The CDR3 extends over 13 amino acids. DNA for the CDR3: TGTGCCAGCAGCTTATCGGTGAACACTGAAGCTTTCTTT. Its translation is CASSLSVNTEAFF.

In this sample, this clonotype is medium-sized. The rearrangement uses TRBV7-2 and TRBJ2-2, with D maybe TRBD1 (6 bases). Germline CDR1 SGHTA, CDR2 FQGNSA. The CDR3 runs 15 residues. Trimming left V 5 bases short and J 4 bases short, with 14 bases between. The CDR3 DNA follows: TGTGCCAGCAGCCCCAACAGGGTAGGCACCGGGGAGCTGTTTTTT. Encoded protein: CASSPNRVGTGELFF.

The table lists this clonotype with many counts. This chain links TRBV6-1 with TRBJ2-2; D unresolved. CDR1 is MNHNS and CDR2 is SASEGT in the germline V gene. The CDR3 extends over 14 amino acids. V lost 4 bases to trimming and J lost 3 bases, with 9 bases between them. The CDR3 sequence is CASSGRQYTGELFF. As DNA, the CDR3 is TGTGCCAGCAGTGGTAGGCAGTACACCGGGGAGCTGTTTTTT.

This clonotype was detected ten times or more. The chain combines TRBV11-2 with TRBJ2-7; D remains ambiguous. This CDR3 spans 13 amino acids. V lost 3 bases and J 2 bases, leaving 8 bases between the germline ends. Germline assignment: CDR1 SGHAT and CDR2 FQNNGV. The CDR3 DNA sequence: TGTGCCAGCAGCTTCTACGGAACCTACGAGCAGTACTTC. This codes for CASSFYGTYEQYF. Based on the CDR3 plus reference TRBV11-2 and TRBJ2-7, the full variable domain is EAGVAQSPRYKIIEKRQSVAFWCNPISGHATLYWYQQILGQGPKLLIQFQNNGVVDDSQLPKDRFSAERLKGVDSTLKIQPAKLEDSAVYLCASSFYGTYEQYFGPGTRLTVT.

Ten or more counts support this clonotype. The CDR3 spells CASSGSYNSPLHF. Written as DNA, the CDR3 is TGTGCCAGCAGCGGCTCCTATAATTCACCCCTCCACTTT. The chain is built from TRBV27 and TRBJ1-6; no firm D call. CDR3 length: 13 residues. Trimming took 6 bases from V and 0 from J, leaving 3 bases between them. Germline CDR1 is MNHEY and CDR2 is SMNVEV (reference sequence).